These 8 T cell receptor beta chains were sequenced from one sample in a study. TCRdb re-analysed the 5' RACE reads in MiXCR, keeping a single row per CDR3 protein. The table includes some 6,000 distinct CDR3 sequences, 55% to 70% detected once. Sequencing was carried out using tumor-infiltrating memory CD4+ T cells sorted from the breast tumor. Subset in this sample: memory CD4+ T cells, CD4+CD45RO+CD25-. The receptors were sampled from a female donor with breast cancer.

J is TRBJ1-2 and V is TRBV6-6, with D perhaps TRBD1 (6 bases). Trimming removed 6 bases from V and 2 bases from J, with 13 bases in between. The CDR3 covers 14 residues. In germline, CDR1 is MNHNY, CDR2 SVGAGI (reference sequence). In DNA form, the CDR3 reads TGTGCCAGCAGCCCCACAACAGGGAACTATGGCTACACCTTC. This gives the protein CASSPTTGNYGYTF.

This clonotype turned up a few times. This chain connects TRBV7-2 to TRBJ2-3; either TRBD1 or TRBD2 may supply D (5 bases each). V was clipped by 5 bases and J by 6 bases, with 21 bases between them. This CDR3 is 16 amino acids long. Germline CDR1 reads SGHTA; CDR2 reads FQGNSA. Written as DNA, the CDR3 is TGTGCCAGCAGCCACGACCCGGGGCCGAGGCTTGATACGCAGTATTTT. This sequence encodes CASSHDPGPRLDTQYF.

This clonotype was seen a few times. This rearrangement joins TRBV3-1 to TRBJ2-1, with TRBD2 identical over 13 bases. The CDR3 length is 16 residues. Germline trimming cut 3 bases from V and 7 bases from J; bases unmatched to any gene: 6. The germline V gene encodes CDR1 LGHDT and CDR2 YNNKEL (reference sequence). The CDR3 spells CASSHLTGLAGNEQFF. The CDR3 DNA sequence: TGTGCCAGCAGCCATCTCACGGGACTAGCGGGGAATGAGCAGTTCTTC.

This rearrangement joins TRBV5-1 to TRBJ1-1; unclear D gene. The germline CDR1 and CDR2 sequences are SGHRS and YFSETQ. The CDR3 consists of 14 residues. With 0 bases removed from V and 1 base from J, the gap between germline ends came to 7 bases. The CDR3 sequence is CASSLAQTNTEAFF. CDR3 bases: TGCGCCAGCAGCTTGGCCCAGACGAACACTGAAGCTTTCTTT.

V usage is TRBV4-1 and J usage is TRBJ2-5, with D perhaps TRBD1 (6 bases). The V gene lost 0 bases and the J gene lost 1 base, with 9 bases spanning the gap. Germline V gene lookup returns CDR1 MGHRA and CDR2 YSYEKL. The CDR3 sequence is 15 residues long. CDR3 sequence reads: CASSQDRTAQETQYF. CDR3 in DNA: TGCGCCAGCAGCCAAGATAGGACAGCCCAAGAGACCCAGTACTTC.

The V gene is TRBV4-2, the J gene TRBJ2-7; perhaps TRBD1 as D (5 bases). CDR3 length equals 15 residues. V was shortened by 4 bases and J by 1 base, with 14 bases between the two germline ends. Per germline, CDR1 LGHNA and CDR2 YNFKEQ. CDR3 region: CASSLLVQGSYEQYF. CDR3 coding DNA: TGTGCCAGCAGCCTCCTTGTGCAGGGTTCCTACGAGCAGTACTTC.

The rearrangement joins TRBV28 to TRBJ2-3; TRBD2 matches at 13 bases. V shed 6 bases and J 2 bases; nucleotides not matched to a gene: 5. This CDR3 has 16 residues. Germline-derived CDR1 and CDR2 are MDHEN and SYDVKM. The CDR3 DNA reads TGTGCCAGCAGATCGGGACTAGCGGGGTACACAGATACGCAGTATTTT. It is translated as CASRSGLAGYTDTQYF.

The chain couples TRBV7-6 to TRBJ1-4; 8 nucleotides line up with TRBD1. Trimming cost V 5 bases and J 0 bases; bases outside gene matches: 8. The CDR3 loop spans 17 amino acids. Germline loops: CDR1 SGHVS, CDR2 FNYEAQ. CDR3 coding DNA: TGTGCCAGCAGCCATGGACAGGGAAGAGCAACTAATGAAAAACTGTTTTTT. Translated, it gives CASSHGQGRATNEKLFF.